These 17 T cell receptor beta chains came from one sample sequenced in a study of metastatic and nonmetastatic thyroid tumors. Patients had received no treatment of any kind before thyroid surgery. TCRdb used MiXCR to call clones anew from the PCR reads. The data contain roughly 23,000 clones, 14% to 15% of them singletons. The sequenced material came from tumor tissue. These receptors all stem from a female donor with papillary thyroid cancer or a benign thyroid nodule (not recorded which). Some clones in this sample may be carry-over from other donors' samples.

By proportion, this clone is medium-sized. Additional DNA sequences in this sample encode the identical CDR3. CDR3 residues: CASSLGPMGQPQHF. CDR3 nucleotides: TGTGCCAGCAGTCTCGGACCGATGGGGCAGCCCCAGCATTTT. This sequence joins TRBV6-1 and TRBJ1-5; D ambiguous. CDR1 and CDR2 (germline): MNHNS, SASEGT. Trimming shortened V by 5 bases and J by 7 bases, and 15 bases separated the two germline ends. This CDR3 spans 14 amino acids.

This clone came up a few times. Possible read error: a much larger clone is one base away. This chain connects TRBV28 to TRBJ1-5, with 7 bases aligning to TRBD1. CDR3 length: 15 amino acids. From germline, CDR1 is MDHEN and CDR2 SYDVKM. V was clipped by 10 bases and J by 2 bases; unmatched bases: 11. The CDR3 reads CATNEGAWGNQPQHF. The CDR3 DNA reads TGTGCCACCAACGAGGGGGCCTGGGGCAATCAGCCCCAGCATTTT. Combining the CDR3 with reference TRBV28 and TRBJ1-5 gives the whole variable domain DVKVTQSSRYLVKRTGEKVFLECVQDMDHENMFWYRQDPGLGLRLIYFSYDVKMKEKGDIPEGYSVSREKKERFSLILESASTNQTSMYLCATNEGAWGNQPQHFGDGTRLSIL.

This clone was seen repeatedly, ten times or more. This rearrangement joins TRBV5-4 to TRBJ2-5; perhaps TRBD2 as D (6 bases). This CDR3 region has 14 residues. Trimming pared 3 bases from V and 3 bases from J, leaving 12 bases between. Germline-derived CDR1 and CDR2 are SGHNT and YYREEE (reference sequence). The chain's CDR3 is CASSSRDFEETQYF. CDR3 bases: TGTGCCAGCAGCTCCCGGGACTTCGAAGAGACCCAGTACTTC. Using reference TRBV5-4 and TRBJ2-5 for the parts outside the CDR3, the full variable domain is ETGVTQSPTHLIKTRGQQVTLRCSSQSGHNTVSWYQQALGQGPQFIFQYYREEENGRGNFPPRFSGLQFPNYSSELNVNALELDDSALYLCASSSRDFEETQYFGPGTRLLVL.

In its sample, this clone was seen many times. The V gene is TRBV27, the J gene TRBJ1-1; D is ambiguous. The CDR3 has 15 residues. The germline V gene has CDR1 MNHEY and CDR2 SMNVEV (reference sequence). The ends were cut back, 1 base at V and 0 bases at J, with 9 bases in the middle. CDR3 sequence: CASSLFGDMNTEAFF. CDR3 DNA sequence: TGTGCCAGCAGTTTATTCGGGGATATGAACACTGAAGCTTTCTTT.

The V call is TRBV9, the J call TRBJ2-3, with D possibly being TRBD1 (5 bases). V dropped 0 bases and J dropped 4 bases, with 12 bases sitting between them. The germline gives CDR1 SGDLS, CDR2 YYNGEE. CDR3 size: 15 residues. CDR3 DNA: TGTGCCAGCAGCGTAGGTGGGGCTGGGTCAGATACGCAGTATTTT. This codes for CASSVGGAGSDTQYF.

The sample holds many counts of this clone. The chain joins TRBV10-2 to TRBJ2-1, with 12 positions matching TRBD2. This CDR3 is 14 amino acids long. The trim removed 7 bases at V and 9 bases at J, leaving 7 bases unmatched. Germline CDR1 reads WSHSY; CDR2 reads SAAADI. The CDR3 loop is CASKEGLAGLEQFF. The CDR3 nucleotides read TGCGCCAGCAAGGAAGGACTAGCGGGACTTGAGCAGTTCTTC.

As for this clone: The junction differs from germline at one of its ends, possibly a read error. CDR3 DNA sequence: TGTGCCAGCAGTAGAGCGGGAGTGCCATACAATGATCAGTTCTTC. Translating gives CASSRAGVPYNDQFF. The V gene is TRBV27, the J gene TRBJ2-1; 8 nucleotides match TRBD2. Per the germline V gene, CDR1 is MNHEY and CDR2 is SMNVEV (reference sequence). The CDR3 has 15 residues.

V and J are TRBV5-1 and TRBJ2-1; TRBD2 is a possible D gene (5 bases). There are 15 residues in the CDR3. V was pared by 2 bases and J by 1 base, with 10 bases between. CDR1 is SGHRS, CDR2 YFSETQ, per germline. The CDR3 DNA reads TGCGCCAGCAGCTTCACGGGGAGTTCCTACAATGAGCAGTTCTTC. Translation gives CASSFTGSSYNEQFF.

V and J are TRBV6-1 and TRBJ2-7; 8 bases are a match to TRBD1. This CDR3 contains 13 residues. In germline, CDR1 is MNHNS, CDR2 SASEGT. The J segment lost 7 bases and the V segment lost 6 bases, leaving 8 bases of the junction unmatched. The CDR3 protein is CASSFGTGREQYF. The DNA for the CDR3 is TGTGCCAGCAGCTTCGGGACAGGACGAGAGCAGTACTTC.

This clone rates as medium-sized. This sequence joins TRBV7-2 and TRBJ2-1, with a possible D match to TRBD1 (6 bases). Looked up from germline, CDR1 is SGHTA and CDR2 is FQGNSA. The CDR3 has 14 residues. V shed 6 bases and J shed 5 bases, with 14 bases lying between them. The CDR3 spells CASSLRDKDNEQFF. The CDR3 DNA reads TGTGCCAGCAGTCTCCGGGACAAGGACAATGAGCAGTTCTTC. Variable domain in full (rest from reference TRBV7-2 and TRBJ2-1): GAGVSQSPSNKVTEKGKDVELRCDPISGHTALYWYRQSLGQGLEFLIYFQGNSAPDKSGLPSDRFSAERTGGSVSTLTIQRTQQEDSAVYLCASSLRDKDNEQFFGPGTRLTVL.

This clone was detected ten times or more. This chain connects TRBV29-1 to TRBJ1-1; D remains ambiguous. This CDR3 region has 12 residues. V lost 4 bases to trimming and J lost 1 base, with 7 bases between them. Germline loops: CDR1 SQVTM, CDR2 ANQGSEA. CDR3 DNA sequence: TGCAGCGTTGGACTCCCGAACACTGAAGCTTTCTTT. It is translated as CSVGLPNTEAFF. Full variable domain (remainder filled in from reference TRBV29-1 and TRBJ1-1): SAVISQKPSRDICQRGTSLTIQCQVDSQVTMMFWYRQQPGQSLTLIATANQGSEATYESGFVIDKFPISRPNLTFSTLTVSNMSPEDSSIYLCSVGLPNTEAFFGQGTRLTVV.

The CDR3 loop is CASSQTQGGKFF. The CDR3 DNA reads as TGCGCCAGCAGCCAGACACAAGGAGGAAAGTTCTTC. The chain employs TRBV4-1 and TRBJ2-1; weak D call: TRBD2 (5 bases). The CDR3 runs 12 residues. Germline V gene data show CDR1 as MGHRA and CDR2 as YSYEKL. V was pared by 3 bases and J by 14 bases, with 14 bases between.

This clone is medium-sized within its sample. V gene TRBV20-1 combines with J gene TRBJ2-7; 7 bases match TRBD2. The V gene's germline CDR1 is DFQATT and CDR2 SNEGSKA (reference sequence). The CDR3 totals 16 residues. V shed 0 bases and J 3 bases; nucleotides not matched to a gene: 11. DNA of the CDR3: TGCAGTGCTAGAGATGGCCCACTAGCGAGCCGCTACGAGCAGTACTTC. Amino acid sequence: CSARDGPLASRYEQYF.

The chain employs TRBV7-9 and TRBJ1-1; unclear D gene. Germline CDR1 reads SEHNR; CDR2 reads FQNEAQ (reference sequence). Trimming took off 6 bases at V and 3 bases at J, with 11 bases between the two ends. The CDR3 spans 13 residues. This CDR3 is CASSLDRDTEAFF. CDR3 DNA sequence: TGTGCCAGCAGTCTAGACCGCGACACTGAAGCTTTCTTT.

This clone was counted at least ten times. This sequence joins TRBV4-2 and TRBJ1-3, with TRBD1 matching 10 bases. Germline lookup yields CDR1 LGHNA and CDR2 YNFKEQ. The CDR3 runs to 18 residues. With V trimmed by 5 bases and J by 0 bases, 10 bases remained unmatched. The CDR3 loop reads CASSKDRGLGYSGNTIYF. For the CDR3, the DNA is TGTGCCAGCAGCAAGGACAGGGGGTTGGGGTACTCTGGAAACACCATATATTTT.

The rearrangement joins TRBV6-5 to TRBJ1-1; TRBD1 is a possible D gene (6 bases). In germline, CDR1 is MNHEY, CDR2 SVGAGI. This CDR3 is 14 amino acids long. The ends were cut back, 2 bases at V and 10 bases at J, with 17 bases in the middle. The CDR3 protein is CASSYPDRWQGAFF. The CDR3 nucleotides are TGTGCCAGCAGTTACCCCGACAGGTGGCAGGGAGCTTTCTTT.

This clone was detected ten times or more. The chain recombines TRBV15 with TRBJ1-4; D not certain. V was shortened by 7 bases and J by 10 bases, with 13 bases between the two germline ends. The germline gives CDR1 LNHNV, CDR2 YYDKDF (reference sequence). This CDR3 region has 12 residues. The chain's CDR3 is CATKTFPGKLFF. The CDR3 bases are TGTGCCACCAAAACCTTCCCCGGAAAACTGTTTTTT.